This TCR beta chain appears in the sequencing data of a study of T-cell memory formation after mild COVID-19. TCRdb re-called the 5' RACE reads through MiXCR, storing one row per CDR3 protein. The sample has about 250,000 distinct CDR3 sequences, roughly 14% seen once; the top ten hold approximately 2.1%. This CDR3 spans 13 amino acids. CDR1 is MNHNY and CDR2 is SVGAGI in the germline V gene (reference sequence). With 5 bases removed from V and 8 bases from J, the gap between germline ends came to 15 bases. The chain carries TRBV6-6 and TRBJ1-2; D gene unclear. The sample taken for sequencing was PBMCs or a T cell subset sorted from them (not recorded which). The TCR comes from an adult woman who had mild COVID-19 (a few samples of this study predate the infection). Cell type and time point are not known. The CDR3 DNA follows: TGTGCCAGCAGTCCCGACGGCGTCGGGGGCTACACCTTC. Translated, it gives CASSPDGVGGYTF.